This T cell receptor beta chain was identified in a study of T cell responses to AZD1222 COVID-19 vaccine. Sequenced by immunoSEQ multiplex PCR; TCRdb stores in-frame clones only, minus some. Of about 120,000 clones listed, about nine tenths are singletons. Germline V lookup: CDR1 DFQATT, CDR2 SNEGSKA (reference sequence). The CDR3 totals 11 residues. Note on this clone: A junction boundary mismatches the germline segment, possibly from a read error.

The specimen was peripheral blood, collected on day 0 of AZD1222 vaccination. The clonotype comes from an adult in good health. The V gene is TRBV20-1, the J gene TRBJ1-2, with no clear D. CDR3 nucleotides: TGCAGTGCTAGCCCCGGACCGTCAAGCGTCTTC. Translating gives CSASPGPSSVF.